This TCR beta chain comes out of a study of PD-1 blockade in classical Hodgkin lymphoma (dated by TCRdb to about 2020). Concerning the study at large: Nivolumab dosing was 3 mg/kg intravenously every 2 weeks, continuing until either disease progression or unacceptable toxicity. To define a peripheral blood immune signature of response to PD-1 blockade in classical Hodgkin lymphoma, the study combined TCR beta sequencing with CyTOF.

The Qiagen DNeasy kit was used to extract genomic DNA from unsorted PBMCs and from the negatively selected CD4+ and CD8+ fractions. TCR beta CDR3 regions were subjected to amplification by immunoSEQ multiplex PCR with primers that anneal to V and J segments. Amplification bias was minimized using a synthetic immune receptor repertoire, and residual bias was removed computationally after sequencing. The study's processing was this. Repertoire diversity was quantified as the Shannon entropy index using custom Python scripts. The unsorted, CD4+ and CD8+ repertoires were each analyzed separately, with the exception of combined analyses, where CD4+ and CD8+ sequences were merged in silico. Clonal expansion was defined as at least a 2-fold frequency increase after treatment relative to C1D1, with a pseudocount of 0.5 for undetected baseline clones. Clones with 0 or 1 copy at C1D1 were defined as singleton clones, while clones with 2 or more copies were defined as non-singleton clones. Clones expanded in unsorted samples were annotated as CD4+, CD8+ or unknown by matching protein sequences in sorted samples from the same patient. Wilcoxon tests on paired samples were used to test diversity changes from C1D1 to C4D1. In TCRdb, the immuneACCESS table is reduced to in-frame sequences with V and J assigned. These tables do not hold every clone; where another copy was compared, an unresolved V gene accounts for under half, and the others remain unexplained. The V and J calls and clone size were taken over from that table, and D and trimming were inferred from the DNA. The sample has 95,000 or so clones on record, approximately 80% of them singletons. More than 10% of the sample is in the top ten clones.

Inclusive of the bounding cysteine and phenylalanine, the CDR3 is 14 residues long. Only CDR3 DNA is held: 42 bases, read in frame from base 1. CDR1 and CDR2, per the germline V gene, are MDHEN and SYDVKM. Trimming removed 2 bases from V and 5 bases from J, leaving 12 bases between the germline ends. The time point label, as the study defines it: cycle 1 day 1 (C1D1), immediately before nivolumab initiation. Every trial patient had relapsed after autologous stem cell transplantation, and cohorts A, B and C differed in prior brentuximab vedotin exposure. The trial cohort was composed of some 57 patients with relapsed/refractory classical Hodgkin lymphoma, for whom complete response, partial response or progressive disease was recorded as best overall response. Trial patients were treated with single-agent nivolumab in the multi-cohort phase II CheckMate 205 trial. An independent review committee assessed best overall response using the 2007 International Working Group response criteria. Trial PBMCs were collected immediately before nivolumab initiation (C1D1) and during therapy at cycle 2 day 1 and cycle 4 day 1. Peripheral blood was collected in 8 mL Vacutainer Cell Preparation Tubes, from which PBMCs were isolated by centrifugation and then cryopreserved.

Concerning this clone itself: Which antigen it targets is not known. No base quality values were provided; no much bigger clone lies one nucleotide off.

General findings and caveats noted by the study authors: CD4+ but not CD8+ TCR diversity rose significantly by C4D1 (p=0.0027 vs p=0.16), most apparent in complete responders (p=0.02). Baseline diversity similar to that of newly diagnosed patients was observed in trial patients achieving complete response, whereas significantly lower diversity was observed in partial responders and progressors. Baseline TCR diversity was reported to be lower in newly diagnosed patients than in healthy donors and to be lower still in relapsed/refractory patients. Only a single clinical trial cohort was studied, and what caused the repertoire differences, possibly disease activity or prior therapy, remained undefined. Lower diversity was seen in patients whose nivolumab began less than 1 year after ASCT, and these patients were left out of later analyses so that immune reconstitution would not confound the results.

The clonotype comes from a human donor with classical Hodgkin lymphoma. The sequence links TRBV28 to TRBJ1-1, with the D gene uncertain. Sequencing was performed on peripheral blood mononuclear cells (PBMCs), taken at baseline. Here is the DNA: TGTGCCAGCAGTTTACTTCGCCCGGAGACTGAAGCTTTCTTT. Protein translation: CASSLLRPETEAFF.